The sequence of this T cell receptor (beta chain) was determined in a study of identifying expanded T cells in peripheral blood. General observations from the study: Variance in clone template counts between approximately two-week samples significantly increased with total template count across all healthy donors. Technical replicates showed about 1.1 changed clones; approximately two weeks about 16.4; four weeks 19.

Healthy donors had no documented immune events, such as infections, while sampled. Concerning this clone: Its cognate antigen is unknown.

In germline, CDR1 is SGHAT, CDR2 FQNNGV. With 3 bases removed from V and 5 bases from J, the gap between germline ends came to 6 bases. The CDR3 sequence is 12 residues long. Assay used: immunoSEQ multiplex PCR; TCRdb lists only in-frame clones, some missing. The data contain around 70,000 clones, almost 90% of them seen just once; the ten biggest clones take up over 2.5%. The specimen sequenced was blood. This clonotype originated in a person between 18 and 70 years old in good health. The chain links TRBV11-2 to TRBJ2-3, with D possibly being TRBD1 (5 bases). The CDR3: CASSLQGDTQYF. The CDR3 DNA reads as TGTGCCAGCAGCTTGCAGGGAGATACGCAGTATTTT.